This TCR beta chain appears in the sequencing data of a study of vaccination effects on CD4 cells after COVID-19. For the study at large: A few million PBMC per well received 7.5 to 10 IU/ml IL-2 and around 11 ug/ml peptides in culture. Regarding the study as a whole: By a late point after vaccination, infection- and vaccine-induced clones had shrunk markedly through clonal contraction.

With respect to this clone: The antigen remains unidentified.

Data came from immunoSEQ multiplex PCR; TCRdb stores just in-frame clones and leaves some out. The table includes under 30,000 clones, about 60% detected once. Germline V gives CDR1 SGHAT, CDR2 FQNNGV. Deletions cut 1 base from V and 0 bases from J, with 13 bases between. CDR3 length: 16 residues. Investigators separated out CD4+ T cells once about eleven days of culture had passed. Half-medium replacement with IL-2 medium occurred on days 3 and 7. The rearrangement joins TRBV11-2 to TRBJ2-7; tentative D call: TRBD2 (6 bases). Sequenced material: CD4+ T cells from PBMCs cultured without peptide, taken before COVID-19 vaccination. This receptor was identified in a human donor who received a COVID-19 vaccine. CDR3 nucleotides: TGTGCCAGCAGCTTAGTGGAGGGAAAGAGCTCCTACGAGCAGTACTTC. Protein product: CASSLVEGKSSYEQYF. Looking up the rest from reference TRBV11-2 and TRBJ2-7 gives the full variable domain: EAGVAQSPRYKIIEKRQSVAFWCNPISGHATLYWYQQILGQGPKLLIQFQNNGVVDDSQLPKDRFSAERLKGVDSTLKIQPAKLEDSAVYLCASSLVEGKSSYEQYFGPGTRLTVT.